These 3 T cell receptor beta chains came from one sample sequenced in a study of T cell responses to AZD1222 COVID-19 vaccine. Libraries were prepared by immunoSEQ multiplex PCR; TCRdb keeps only in-frame clonotypes and omits some of them. Of under 130,000 clones listed, 90% are singletons. Sample: peripheral blood, taken on day 0 of AZD1222 vaccination. Receptors were obtained from an adult in good health.

V and J are TRBV19 and TRBJ2-1; TRBD2 aligns across 8 bases. Germline CDR1 and CDR2: LNHDA and SQIVND (reference sequence). Unmatched junction bases numbered 7, after V lost 0 bases and J lost 0 bases. The CDR3 totals 18 residues. CDR3 in DNA: TGTGCCAGTAGTATAGATTCGACTAGCGTGAGCTCCTACAATGAGCAGTTCTTC. Translating it yields CASSIDSTSVSSYNEQFF.

V is TRBV5-4 and J is TRBJ2-1; D is possibly TRBD1 or TRBD2 (5 bases each). The CDR3 sequence is 16 residues long. Germline V gene data show CDR1 as SGHNT and CDR2 as YYREEE (reference sequence). V shed 0 bases and J shed 2 bases, with 12 bases lying between them. CDR3 bases: TGTGCCAGCAGCTTGGGGGACCCCGTTCCCTACAATGAGCAGTTCTTC. Its protein product is CASSLGDPVPYNEQFF. The whole variable domain, remainder taken from reference TRBV5-4 and TRBJ2-1, is ETGVTQSPTHLIKTRGQQVTLRCSSQSGHNTVSWYQQALGQGPQFIFQYYREEENGRGNFPPRFSGLQFPNYSSELNVNALELDDSALYLCASSLGDPVPYNEQFFGPGTRLTVL.

This chain uses TRBV6-1 with TRBJ2-6, with no clear D. The CDR3 has 14 residues. Trimming pared 3 bases from V and 0 bases from J, leaving 3 bases between. CDR1 MNHNS and CDR2 SASEGT come from the germline V gene. The CDR3 DNA sequence: TGTGCCAGCAGTGAGGGCTCTGGGGCCAACGTCCTGACTTTC. Residues: CASSEGSGANVLTF.